What follows are 18 T cell receptor beta chains derived from one specimen sequenced in a study of spatial heterogeneity in lung cancer. TCRdb processed the 5' RACE reads anew with MiXCR; each CDR3 protein has one entry. The table records 45,000 to 50,000 distinct CDR3 sequences, approximately 12% of them present only once. Time point defined: blood at routine non-recurrence follow-up after resection. The sample here was PBMCs, taken at follow-up. Receptors originate from a male donor with early-stage non-small cell lung cancer.

Ten or more counts support this clonotype. The rearrangement links TRBV9 to TRBJ2-5; D is perhaps TRBD1 or TRBD2 (5 bases each). From germline, CDR1 is SGDLS and CDR2 YYNGEE. The germline V and J ends were trimmed by 0 bases and 6 bases, with 12 bases remaining between them. The CDR3 is made up of 14 amino acids. The CDR3 protein is CASSVGGPRQTQYF. CDR3 sequence (DNA): TGTGCCAGCAGCGTAGGGGGACCCCGACAGACCCAGTACTTC.

This clonotype has only a few counts. This rearrangement joins TRBV5-1 to TRBJ2-2; 7 positions agree with TRBD2. Germline lookup yields CDR1 SGHRS and CDR2 YFSETQ. The CDR3 is 15 residues long. J gave up 5 bases and V 5 bases, and 9 bases lay outside the gene matches. In DNA, the CDR3 is TGCGCCAGCAGTGATGGGAGGGGACCTACCGGGGAGCTGTTTTTT. Protein product: CASSDGRGPTGELFF.

This clonotype was found many times. This sequence joins TRBV6-1 and TRBJ1-3, with unresolved D. V shed 3 bases and J shed 4 bases, with 22 bases lying between them. The CDR3 has 18 residues. Germline values: CDR1 MNHNS, CDR2 SASEGT. The CDR3 nucleotides read TGTGCCAGCAGTGACCAGATTCCGGGGATCCGGTCGGGAAACACCATATATTTT. This encodes CASSDQIPGIRSGNTIYF.

This clonotype occurred many times. DNA for the CDR3: TGTGCCAGCAGCTTAGTCGGCAGGTCCGCGGCCCAGTACTTC. It codes for CASSLVGRSAAQYF. J is TRBJ2-5 and V is TRBV7-9; D remains unclear. Germline-derived CDR1 and CDR2 are SEHNR and FQNEAQ (reference sequence). V gave up 1 base and J gave up 9 bases, with 15 bases separating them. This CDR3 region has 14 residues.

This clonotype was seen repeatedly, ten times or more. The chain carries TRBV7-7 and TRBJ1-1; a weak D match, TRBD1 (5 bases). V lost 5 bases and J 3 bases, leaving 10 bases between the germline ends. Per germline, CDR1 SSHAT and CDR2 FNYEAQ (reference sequence). The CDR3 runs to 13 residues. CDR3 loop: CASSQGWDTEAFF. The DNA of the CDR3 is TGTGCCAGCAGCCAGGGATGGGACACTGAAGCTTTCTTT. The whole variable domain, filled in from reference TRBV7-7 and TRBJ1-1, reads GAGVSQSPRYKVTKRGQDVTLRCDPISSHATLYWYQQALGQGPEFLTYFNYEAQPDKSGLPSDRFSAERPEGSISTLTIQRTEQRDSAMYRCASSQGWDTEAFFGQGTRLTVV.

In its sample, this clonotype was seen many times. The V call is TRBV6-5, the J call TRBJ1-1; D remains unclear. Germline CDR1 and CDR2: MNHEY and SVGAGI. Trimming left V 0 bases short and J 4 bases short, with 12 bases between. The CDR3 extends over 15 amino acids. The CDR3 region is CASSYSLAVSTEAFF. CDR3 nucleotides: TGTGCCAGCAGTTACTCCCTGGCAGTTTCCACTGAAGCTTTCTTT.

The genes are TRBV19 and TRBJ2-3; D unclear. This CDR3 comprises 13 residues. Germline V CDR1 and CDR2: LNHDA, SQIVND (reference sequence). V lost 5 bases and J 3 bases, leaving 9 bases between the germline ends. CDR3 coding DNA: TGTGCCAGTAGTCTCTCCGGGACAGATACGCAGTATTTT. It specifies CASSLSGTDTQYF.

This clonotype showed up just once. The chain has TRBV5-5 and TRBJ1-6; D unclear. From germline, CDR1 is SGHKS and CDR2 YYEKEE (reference sequence). V gave up 3 bases and J gave up 7 bases, with 11 bases separating them. CDR3 length: 14 residues. CDR3 nucleotide sequence: TGTGCCAGCAGCTCCGGGCCAACCAATTCACCCCTCCACTTT. It specifies CASSSGPTNSPLHF.

With regard to this clonotype: Because the CDR3's place on the DNA is in doubt, the DNA is left out and the CDR3 is given as listed by TCRdb. V usage is TRBV14 and J usage is TRBJ2-1; the DNA was not used to check the table's D call, TRBD2. A total of 24 residues make up the CDR3, ends included. Per germline, CDR1 SGHDN and CDR2 FVKESK. The CDR3 sequence: CASSCVYFCASSEFTGLAGNEQFF.

This clonotype was seen only a few times. V is TRBV7-2 and J is TRBJ2-2; TRBD2 is a possible D gene (5 bases). V dropped 3 bases and J dropped 6 bases, with 14 bases sitting between them. The V gene's germline CDR1 is SGHTA and CDR2 FQGNSA. CDR3 length equals 15 residues. CDR3 in DNA: TGTGCCAGCAGCTTTAGCCCTCCCGGGGCCGGGGAGCTGTTTTTT. It translates to CASSFSPPGAGELFF.

This clonotype was counted ten times or more. The V and J genes are TRBV7-2 and TRBJ2-7; 7 nucleotides match TRBD2. The CDR3 extends over 15 amino acids. With V trimmed by 2 bases and J by 1 base, 5 bases remained unmatched. Germline V gene data show CDR1 as SGHTA and CDR2 as FQGNSA. CDR3 region: CASSLSPGGSYEQYF. DNA for the CDR3: TGTGCCAGCAGCTTAAGCCCCGGGGGGTCCTACGAGCAGTACTTC.

This clonotype was counted many times. The chain joins TRBV18 to TRBJ1-1, with D maybe TRBD1 (6 bases). Trimming took 3 bases from V and 6 from J, leaving 17 bases between them. The germline CDR1 and CDR2 sequences are KGHSH and LQKENI. This CDR3 comprises 15 residues. In nucleotides, the CDR3 is TGTGCCAGCTCACCTCGAGGGGGAGTTTGGCCTGAAGCTTTCTTT. It is translated as CASSPRGGVWPEAFF.

This clonotype came up many times. The V gene is TRBV4-1, the J gene TRBJ2-7; 8 bases line up with TRBD2. Germline assignment: CDR1 MGHRA and CDR2 YSYEKL. CDR3 length: 15 amino acids. The junction had 10 bases not matched to a gene; V was cut back by 4 bases and J by 5 bases. In DNA, the CDR3 is TGCGCCAGCAGCCTTTCCCGGGAGGGAAGTAACGAGCAGTACTTC. This encodes CASSLSREGSNEQYF.

This clonotype was seen a few times. The V and J genes are TRBV28 and TRBJ2-5; TRBD1 might be the D (6 bases). Germline loops: CDR1 MDHEN, CDR2 SYDVKM. The CDR3 is 14 residues long. The V gene lost 5 bases and the J gene lost 3 bases, with 13 bases spanning the gap. CDR3 nucleotide sequence: TGTGCCAGCAGTACCCAGGACAGAAAAGAGACCCAGTACTTC. Amino acids: CASSTQDRKETQYF.

There are a few counts of this clonotype. The V gene is TRBV9, the J gene TRBJ2-1; no definite D call. This CDR3 contains 13 residues. Trimming removed 0 bases at V and 9 bases at J, with 10 bases between. Germline CDR1 SGDLS, CDR2 YYNGEE. The CDR3 sequence: CASSVGTPSEQFF. DNA of the CDR3: TGTGCCAGCAGCGTAGGTACGCCCAGTGAGCAGTTCTTC.

This clonotype has only a few counts. This chain joins TRBV6-6 and TRBJ2-7; TRBD2 might be the D (6 bases). This CDR3 is built from 14 residues. The V gene's germline CDR1 is MNHNY and CDR2 SVGAGI (reference sequence). V was shortened by 8 bases and J by 0 bases, with 14 bases between the two germline ends. DNA of the CDR3: TGTGCCAGCCGAAGGGAGGCGACCTCCTACGAGCAGTACTTC. Residues: CASRREATSYEQYF.

V usage is TRBV2 and J usage is TRBJ1-4; 8 bases fit TRBD1. The CDR3 runs to 13 residues. Losses at the gene ends were 3 bases for V and 8 bases for J; bases not matched to a gene: 2. The germline CDR1 and CDR2 sequences are SNHLY and FYNNEI. This CDR3 reads CASSDRGREKLFF. CDR3 in DNA: TGTGCCAGCAGTGACAGGGGGCGAGAAAAACTGTTTTTT. The full variable domain, its missing parts supplied by reference TRBV2 and TRBJ1-4, is EPEVTQTPSHQVTQMGQEVILRCVPISNHLYFYWYRQILGQKVEFLVSFYNNEISEKSEIFDDQFSVERPDGSNFTLKIRSTKLEDSAMYFCASSDRGREKLFFGSGTQLSVL.

The sample holds many counts of this clonotype. The chain joins TRBV27 to TRBJ1-6; possibly TRBD1 for D (5 bases). Trimming stripped 8 bases from V and 1 base from J, with 12 bases between. In germline, CDR1 is MNHEY, CDR2 SMNVEV (reference sequence). This CDR3 has 15 residues. The CDR3 nucleotides are TGTGCCAGCCGCCCGGGGGTATCCTATAATTCACCCCTCCACTTT. Translated: CASRPGVSYNSPLHF.